This TCR beta chain was captured in a study of blood T cell repertoires in COVID-19. Across the study: T cells, B-cell-depleted T cells, or PBMCs supplied cDNA or gDNA.

The table came from immunoSEQ multiplex PCR; TCRdb's copy has only in-frame clones and leaves some out. The sample includes about 170,000 clones, roughly nine tenths of them seen just once. CDR1 and CDR2 from the germline V gene are LGHNA and YSLEER. The CDR3 runs to 13 residues. V lost 1 base, J lost 4 bases, and 5 bases lay in between. The receptor was isolated from a woman aged 55-70 years with COVID-19, enrolled during active disease. This chain links TRBV4-3 with TRBJ2-1; no firm D call. Sequencing input: peripheral blood. DNA of the CDR3: TGCGCCAGCAGCCAAGTACAATACAATGAGCAGTTCTTC. It yields the protein CASSQVQYNEQFF.